A single sample gave rise to the 6 T cell receptor beta chains below, sequenced in a study of T cell changes during pregnancy in multiple sclerosis. Clones were read by immunoSEQ multiplex PCR, and TCRdb kept only the in-frame ones, dropping some. The sample shows tens of thousands of clones, about nine tenths of them seen only once. The sample in question was CD4+ T cells from peripheral blood mononuclear cells, obtained in the first trimester of pregnancy. The receptors were gathered from a female donor with multiple sclerosis, enrolled in a pregnancy study.

The chain uses TRBV2 and TRBJ1-1; 8 bases match TRBD1. Per the germline V gene, CDR1 is SNHLY and CDR2 is FYNNEI. Trimming removed 8 bases from V and 3 bases from J; junction bases left unmatched: 11. The CDR3 contains 15 residues. Written as DNA, the CDR3 is TGTGCCAGCTCGAACCAGGGGGCAGGGTACACTGAAGCTTTCTTT. As protein: CASSNQGAGYTEAFF.

This clone was picked up one time. The gene calls are TRBV4-3 and TRBJ2-2; D remains ambiguous. The CDR3 loop spans 15 amino acids. Trimming took 0 bases from V and 4 from J, leaving 9 bases between them. Looked up from germline, CDR1 is LGHNA and CDR2 is YSLEER. As DNA, the CDR3 is TGCGCCAGCAGCCAAGATGGCCAGGCCACCGGGGAGCTGTTTTTT. This translates into CASSQDGQATGELFF.

The genes are TRBV11-2 and TRBJ2-7; TRBD2 agrees at 8 bases. CDR3 length equals 16 residues. Trimming took 6 bases from V and 0 from J; bases not matched to a gene: 10. Germline V lookup: CDR1 SGHAT, CDR2 FQNNGV. The CDR3 DNA reads as TGTGCCAGCAGTCCGCGGCCTAGCGGGTTCTCCTACGAGCAGTACTTC. Amino acid sequence: CASSPRPSGFSYEQYF.

The chain is built from TRBV6-1 and TRBJ1-2; D call uncertain. Germline V gene sequence: CDR1 MNHNS, CDR2 SASEGT. Between the trimmed V and J ends, which lost 3 bases and 4 bases, there was a span of 18 bases. CDR3 length equals 16 residues. The CDR3 is CASSDLTERTVYGYTF. DNA of the CDR3: TGTGCCAGCAGTGACTTGACTGAACGAACTGTCTATGGCTACACCTTC.

The chain couples TRBV2 to TRBJ1-1; D remains unclear. The germline V gene has CDR1 SNHLY and CDR2 FYNNEI. This CDR3 has 13 amino acids. The V end lost 6 bases, the J end lost 4 bases, and 12 bases lay between the germline ends. For the CDR3, the DNA is TGTGCCAGCAGAGACTCACACCTCACTGAAGCTTTCTTT. This encodes CASRDSHLTEAFF. Variable domain in full (rest from reference TRBV2 and TRBJ1-1): EPEVTQTPSHQVTQMGQEVILRCVPISNHLYFYWYRQILGQKVEFLVSFYNNEISEKSEIFDDQFSVERPDGSNFTLKIRSTKLEDSAMYFCASRDSHLTEAFFGQGTRLTVV.

This sequence joins TRBV7-9 and TRBJ2-5; D is undetermined. The CDR3 has 11 residues. From germline, CDR1 is SEHNR and CDR2 FQNEAQ (reference sequence). V was pared by 2 bases and J by 5 bases, with 3 bases between. The CDR3 reads CASSLSETQYF. CDR3 nucleotide sequence: TGTGCCAGCAGCTTATCGGAGACCCAGTACTTC.